The 13 T cell receptor beta chains below come from one sample, sequenced in a study of cytomegalovirus exposure and HLA in healthy donors. The PCR ran on 60 Vbeta and 13 Jbeta primers. The data were produced by immunoSEQ multiplex PCR, yet TCRdb's version contains in-frame clones alone and is incomplete. This repertoire shows 250,000 or so clones, roughly 91% found once; its top ten account for 1.7%. Sequencing was carried out using PBMCs. Receptors were obtained from a girl aged 2 to 9 in good health and CMV-seronegative.

This clone was seen a single time. V is TRBV18 and J is TRBJ1-2; 10 positions agree with TRBD1. The CDR3 is made up of 15 amino acids. CDR1 KGHSH and CDR2 LQKENI come from the germline V gene. Trimming took 3 bases from V and 0 from J; bases not matched to a gene: 1. CDR3 loop: CASSPGTGANYGYTF. The CDR3 DNA follows: TGTGCCAGCTCACCCGGGACAGGGGCTAACTATGGCTACACCTTC.

This chain links TRBV7-9 with TRBJ2-7, with 7 bases identical to TRBD2. Trimming cost V 5 bases and J 5 bases; bases outside gene matches: 9. The CDR3 sequence is 14 residues long. CDR1 is SEHNR, CDR2 FQNEAQ, per germline (reference sequence). For the CDR3, the DNA is TGTGCCAGCAGCCGAGGACTAGTGAATAACGAGCAGTACTTC. It encodes CASSRGLVNNEQYF.

With regard to this clone: At one boundary the junction diverges from the germline segment, which might be a read error. The genes are TRBV30 and TRBJ2-5, with a weak D call TRBD2 (6 bases). In germline, CDR1 is GTSNPN, CDR2 SVGIG (reference sequence). The CDR3 length is 11 residues. CDR3 region: CAWRGREIQYF. DNA for the CDR3: TGTGCCTGGAGGGGTCGGGAGATCCAGTACTTC.

The V and J genes are TRBV30 and TRBJ2-1; tentatively, D is TRBD2 (5 bases). This CDR3 contains 12 residues. Germline V gene sequence: CDR1 GTSNPN, CDR2 SVGIG (reference sequence). Deletions cut 3 bases from V and 10 bases from J, with 13 bases between. CDR3 amino acids: CAWSFKSGEQFF. As DNA, the CDR3 is TGTGCCTGGAGCTTTAAGTCGGGAGAGCAGTTCTTC.

The rearrangement uses TRBV7-2 and TRBJ1-1; 8 bases fit TRBD1. Unmatched junction bases numbered 14, after V lost 2 bases and J lost 3 bases. Germline V CDR1 and CDR2: SGHTA, FQGNSA. The CDR3 has 18 residues. In DNA form, the CDR3 reads TGTGCCAGCAGCTTAAGGCACTGGACAGGGTGGCCATACACTGAAGCTTTCTTT. This codes for CASSLRHWTGWPYTEAFF.

The V and J genes are TRBV5-1 and TRBJ2-5; D is perhaps TRBD2 (6 bases). Trimming took off 6 bases at V and 2 bases at J, with 11 bases between the two ends. The CDR3 length is 13 residues. Germline-derived CDR1 and CDR2 are SGHRS and YFSETQ. CDR3 amino acids: CASKGSGQETQYF. The CDR3, as DNA: TGCGCCAGCAAAGGTAGCGGACAAGAGACCCAGTACTTC.

The chain uses TRBV27 and TRBJ2-7, with TRBD2 matching 10 bases. V was pared by 4 bases and J by 0 bases, with 3 bases of the junction left unmatched. From germline, CDR1 is MNHEY and CDR2 SMNVEV (reference sequence). The CDR3 is 15 amino acids. The CDR3 region has the DNA TGTGCCAGCAGTTCCAGCGGGGGGGCCTCCTACGAGCAGTACTTC. Translating gives CASSSSGGASYEQYF.

The rearrangement links TRBV7-9 to TRBJ2-5; possibly TRBD1 for D (6 bases). Trimming shortened V by 2 bases and J by 2 bases, and 12 bases separated the two germline ends. This CDR3 has 15 residues. Germline CDR1 reads SEHNR; CDR2 reads FQNEAQ (reference sequence). CDR3 sequence reads: CASSLTPDRQETQYF. The CDR3 DNA reads TGTGCCAGCAGCTTAACTCCGGACAGACAAGAGACCCAGTACTTC. The full variable domain, with the rest looked up from reference TRBV7-9 and TRBJ2-5, is DTGVSQNPRHKITKRGQNVTFRCDPISEHNRLYWYRQTLGQGPEFLTYFQNEAQLEKSRLLSDRFSAERPKGSFSTLEIQRTEQGDSAMYLCASSLTPDRQETQYFGPGTRLLVL.

The chain has TRBV6-5 and TRBJ1-2, with D possibly being TRBD1 (6 bases). Germline V gene data show CDR1 as MNHEY and CDR2 as SVGAGI. The CDR3 is made up of 14 amino acids. V lost 5 bases and J lost 4, with 14 bases in between. This CDR3 is CASSPYRGGYGYTF. In nucleotides, the CDR3 is TGTGCCAGCAGTCCCTACCGAGGGGGCTATGGCTACACCTTC.

This chain connects TRBV7-9 to TRBJ2-7, with a weak D call TRBD1 (7 bases). Per germline, CDR1 SEHNR and CDR2 FQNEAQ (reference sequence). Trimming took 4 bases from V and 5 from J, leaving 12 bases between them. This CDR3 contains 13 residues. This CDR3 reads CASSSQGGHEQYF. In DNA, the CDR3 is TGTGCCAGCAGCTCCCAGGGGGGCCACGAGCAGTACTTC.

In this sample, this clone turned up a few times. The chain recombines TRBV7-2 with TRBJ1-1, with 7 bases fitting TRBD1. The CDR3 is made up of 14 amino acids. CDR1 and CDR2 from the germline V gene are SGHTA and FQGNSA. The trim removed 5 bases at V and 5 bases at J, leaving 8 bases unmatched. The CDR3 here is CASSLGQVITEAFF. Here the CDR3 DNA reads TGTGCCAGCAGCCTAGGACAGGTTATTACTGAAGCTTTCTTT.

V and J are TRBV15 and TRBJ2-2; maybe TRBD2 (5 bases). This CDR3 comprises 15 residues. V lost 5 bases and J lost 0, with 10 bases in between. CDR1 and CDR2 (germline): LNHNV, YYDKDF (reference sequence). CDR3 nucleotide sequence: TGTGCCACCAGCTATTTGGAGGCGAACACCGGGGAGCTGTTTTTT. Translated: CATSYLEANTGELFF.

This sequence joins TRBV2 and TRBJ2-5; the D gene is possibly TRBD2 (6 bases). Germline V gene lookup returns CDR1 SNHLY and CDR2 FYNNEI. The CDR3 runs to 13 residues. The V gene lost 8 bases and the J gene lost 5 bases, with 15 bases spanning the gap. The CDR3 coding sequence is TGTGCCAGCCAGTTTGTCGGGGGTGAGACCCAGTACTTC. Translation: CASQFVGGETQYF.